The 26 T cell receptor beta chains presented below share a single source sample, sequenced in a study of blood T cell repertoires in COVID-19. Profiling relied on immunoSEQ multiplex PCR, and the TCRdb table lists in-frame clones only, not all of them. The data contain hundreds of thousands of clones, 83% of them singletons. Sequenced input: peripheral blood. These receptors were obtained from a woman between 45 and 60 years old who had recovered from COVID-19.

In this sample, this clone turned up once. The CDR3 reads CASSQGGLAGSYEQYF. Here the CDR3 DNA reads TGCGCCAGCAGCCAGGGCGGACTAGCGGGCTCCTACGAGCAGTACTTC. This chain links TRBV4-1 with TRBJ2-7, with TRBD2 matching over 11 bases. The CDR3 totals 16 residues. Germline V gene data show CDR1 as MGHRA and CDR2 as YSYEKL. With 3 bases clipped from V and 0 bases from J, the junction kept 4 bases outside the gene matches.

This clone was recorded only once. The rearrangement uses TRBV4-1 and TRBJ2-3; 11 nucleotides line up with TRBD2. Unmatched junction bases numbered 8, after V lost 6 bases and J lost 6 bases. Germline assignment: CDR1 MGHRA and CDR2 YSYEKL. The CDR3 is made up of 15 amino acids. The CDR3 is CASSRLAGTQDTQYF. CDR3 nucleotides: TGCGCCAGCAGTCGACTAGCGGGGACCCAGGATACGCAGTATTTT.

The CDR3 coding sequence is TGCGCCAGCAGCCAAGCGCCGAGGAATGAGCAGTTCTTC. It yields the protein CASSQAPRNEQFF. V is TRBV4-1 and J is TRBJ2-1; the D is unclear. V lost 1 base to trimming and J lost 7 bases, with 8 bases between them. The germline V gene has CDR1 MGHRA and CDR2 YSYEKL. The CDR3 runs to 13 residues.

V usage is TRBV2 and J usage is TRBJ2-5, with TRBD2 matching 10 bases. This CDR3 spans 16 amino acids. CDR1 SNHLY and CDR2 FYNNEI come from the germline V gene. Trimming at V came to 2 bases and at J to 4 bases, leaving 7 bases not matched to a gene. CDR3 residues: CASSERPSGGTETQYF. CDR3 sequence (DNA): TGTGCCAGCAGTGAAAGGCCTAGCGGGGGCACAGAGACCCAGTACTTC.

The gene calls are TRBV19 and TRBJ2-6; no clear D. The CDR3 length is 13 residues. Germline V CDR1 and CDR2: LNHDA, SQIVND (reference sequence). V lost 11 bases and J 0 bases, leaving 8 bases between the germline ends. The CDR3 region is CAAVGSGANVLTF. The DNA for the CDR3 is TGTGCCGCCGTCGGCTCTGGGGCCAACGTCCTGACTTTC.

V and J are TRBV27 and TRBJ2-3; tentative D call: TRBD2 (5 bases). Trimming cost V 3 bases and J 0 bases, with 10 bases left between them. The CDR3 runs to 15 residues. Per germline, CDR1 MNHEY and CDR2 SMNVEV (reference sequence). The CDR3 coding sequence is TGTGCCAGCAGTTTGGCTAGCAGGAGCACAGATACGCAGTATTTT. This translates into CASSLASRSTDTQYF.

This clone was counted only a few times. The chain combines TRBV6-2 or TRBV6-3 with TRBJ2-1, with D possibly TRBD1 on 6 matching bases. The CDR3 contains 16 residues. The germline V and J ends were trimmed by 0 bases and 9 bases, with 18 bases remaining between them. CDR1 is MNHEY and CDR2 is SVGEGT in the germline V gene. The CDR3 coding sequence is TGTGCCAGCAGTTACTCGAAGCTGGGGGCGCCTGGTGAGCAGTTCTTC. Encoded protein: CASSYSKLGAPGEQFF.

This chain links TRBV18 with TRBJ1-5; TRBD1 agrees at 8 bases. The CDR3 consists of 15 residues. The ends lost 3 bases at V and 7 bases at J; junction bases unmatched: 8. Per the germline V gene, CDR1 is KGHSH and CDR2 is LQKENI. CDR3 nucleotide sequence: TGTGCCAGCTCACCTGGACAGGGCTCCTTCCAGCCCCAGCATTTT. This sequence encodes CASSPGQGSFQPQHF.

The chain carries TRBV3-1 (or the pseudogene TRBV3-2) and TRBJ1-2; 7 bases agree with TRBD1. V shed 0 bases and J 13 bases; nucleotides not matched to a gene: 8. The CDR3 is made up of 13 amino acids. Germline-derived CDR1 and CDR2 are LGHDT and YNNKEL (reference sequence). The CDR3 protein is CASSQDGPGQLTF. The CDR3 DNA sequence: TGTGCCAGCAGCCAAGACGGACCGGGACAGCTCACCTTC.

This chain links TRBV18 with TRBJ2-5; 8 bases are shared with TRBD1. The germline CDR1 and CDR2 sequences are KGHSH and LQKENI. The CDR3 is 16 amino acids. Trimming cost V 6 bases and J 5 bases; bases outside gene matches: 14. In DNA form, the CDR3 reads TGTGCCAGCTCGTACAGGGGGACGGATTCGGGGGAGACCCAGTACTTC. Translated, it gives CASSYRGTDSGETQYF.

As DNA, the CDR3 is TGTGCCAGCAGCCCTAGCGGGCTAGCGGGAAATGAGCAGTTCTTC. Protein sequence: CASSPSGLAGNEQFF. The chain uses TRBV7-6 and TRBJ2-1; 9 bases line up with TRBD2. The CDR3 runs to 15 residues. After removal of 5 bases from V and 7 bases from J, the junction contained 9 bases not matched to a gene. Germline lookup yields CDR1 SGHVS and CDR2 FNYEAQ.

This clone occurred once. The chain couples TRBV6-2 or TRBV6-3 to TRBJ2-7; D might be TRBD2 (6 bases). Trimming shortened V by 2 bases and J by 3 bases, and 23 bases separated the two germline ends. CDR3 length: 18 amino acids. Per germline, CDR1 MNHEY and CDR2 SVGEGT. The CDR3 reads CASSYPEGQIIGGYEQYF. CDR3 nucleotides: TGTGCCAGCAGTTACCCGGAGGGCCAGATTATCGGGGGCTACGAGCAGTACTTC.

V and J are TRBV19 and TRBJ2-1; maybe TRBD1 (6 bases). Looked up from germline, CDR1 is LNHDA and CDR2 is SQIVND (reference sequence). V gave up 5 bases and J gave up 6 bases, with 14 bases separating them. The CDR3 consists of 14 residues. The DNA for the CDR3 is TGTGCCAGTAGTCCTCCCAAAGGGGGCAATGAGCAGTTCTTC. It specifies CASSPPKGGNEQFF.

V usage is TRBV7-2 and J usage is TRBJ1-3; 7 bases map to TRBD1. Germline lookup yields CDR1 SGHTA and CDR2 FQGNSA. This CDR3 has 16 residues. The V segment lost 5 bases and the J segment 1 base; nucleotides outside the gene matches: 8. The CDR3 region has the DNA TGTGCCAGCAGCCTAACAGGGGTTGGTTCTGGAAACACCATATATTTT. Protein sequence: CASSLTGVGSGNTIYF.

The chain carries TRBV3-1 (or the pseudogene TRBV3-2) and TRBJ1-2; the D is unclear. This CDR3 region has 16 residues. Between the trimmed V and J ends, which lost 4 bases and 6 bases, there was a span of 21 bases. Germline loops: CDR1 LGHDT, CDR2 YNNKEL (reference sequence). The CDR3 is CASSPHEVPLPHGYTF. Written as DNA, the CDR3 is TGTGCCAGCAGCCCGCATGAGGTTCCCCTCCCCCATGGCTACACCTTC.

V and J are TRBV28 and TRBJ2-2; possible D gene TRBD2, 6 bases. The CDR3 covers 18 residues. Germline assignment: CDR1 MDHEN and CDR2 SYDVKM. V shed 7 bases and J shed 4 bases, with 25 bases lying between them. The DNA for the CDR3 is TGTGCCAGCACCCAACCCGCCGGAAACTGGGGGGTCACCGGGGAGCTGTTTTTT. Its protein is CASTQPAGNWGVTGELFF. The full variable domain, its missing parts supplied by reference TRBV28 and TRBJ2-2, is DVKVTQSSRYLVKRTGEKVFLECVQDMDHENMFWYRQDPGLGLRLIYFSYDVKMKEKGDIPEGYSVSREKKERFSLILESASTNQTSMYLCASTQPAGNWGVTGELFFGEGSRLTVL.

As regards this clone: In the same sample, other DNA sequences code for this CDR3. This chain connects TRBV7-2 to TRBJ1-1; possibly TRBD1 for D (5 bases). Trimming cost V 2 bases and J 3 bases, with 7 bases left between them. Germline V gene data show CDR1 as SGHTA and CDR2 as FQGNSA. The CDR3 covers 13 residues. In nucleotides, the CDR3 is TGTGCCAGCAGCTTACAGGGTTACACTGAAGCTTTCTTT. Its protein is CASSLQGYTEAFF.

This chain uses TRBV5-1 with TRBJ2-1; D possibly corresponds to TRBD2 (5 bases). Germline assignment: CDR1 SGHRS and CDR2 YFSETQ. V lost 0 bases to trimming and J lost 8 bases, with 15 bases between them. This CDR3 spans 15 amino acids. DNA for the CDR3: TGCGCCAGCAGCTTGGCGGGGAGTTACTGGGATGAGCAGTTCTTC. It encodes CASSLAGSYWDEQFF.

The sample holds a few counts of this clone. The chain uses TRBV27 and TRBJ2-3; 9 bases map to TRBD1. Trimming cost V 4 bases and J 2 bases; bases outside gene matches: 4. This CDR3 is built from 15 residues. Per germline, CDR1 MNHEY and CDR2 SMNVEV (reference sequence). This CDR3 is CASSSGTGTTDTQYF. The DNA for the CDR3 is TGTGCCAGCAGTTCGGGGACAGGGACCACAGATACGCAGTATTTT.

The chain carries TRBV3-1 (or the pseudogene TRBV3-2) and TRBJ2-3; a possible D gene is TRBD2 (7 bases). The V gene's germline CDR1 is LGHDT and CDR2 YNNKEL (reference sequence). This CDR3 has 14 amino acids. The V end lost 1 base, the J end lost 13 bases, and 18 bases lay between the germline ends. This chain's CDR3 is CASSQGGAGRGEYF. DNA of the CDR3: TGTGCCAGCAGCCAAGGAGGAGCGGGGAGGGGGGAGTATTTT.

The chain employs TRBV3-1 (or the pseudogene TRBV3-2) and TRBJ1-5; D gene unclear. The V and J ends lost 4 bases and 7 bases respectively, with 14 bases between them. The germline CDR1 and CDR2 sequences are LGHDT and YNNKEL (reference sequence). This CDR3 contains 14 residues. CDR3 region: CASSPFTNQQPQHF. Here the CDR3 DNA reads TGTGCCAGCAGCCCCTTTACGAATCAGCAGCCCCAGCATTTT.

Only one count was recorded for this clone. This chain joins TRBV7-3 and TRBJ1-5; perhaps TRBD1 as D (6 bases). This CDR3 comprises 13 residues. V was shortened by 5 bases and J by 4 bases, with 9 bases between the two germline ends. The germline CDR1 and CDR2 sequences are SGHTA and FQGTGA. The CDR3 DNA sequence: TGTGCCAGCAGCACCAGGGGAAATCAGCCCCAGCATTTT. Amino acids: CASSTRGNQPQHF.

A word on this clone: The same CDR3 can be traced to other DNA sequences in this sample. This chain joins TRBV28 and TRBJ1-2; 9 nucleotides agree with TRBD1. The ends lost 4 bases at V and 4 bases at J; junction bases unmatched: 4. The CDR3 is 14 residues long. The V gene's germline CDR1 is MDHEN and CDR2 SYDVKM. The CDR3 here is CASSSGQGPYGYTF. DNA for the CDR3: TGTGCCAGCAGTTCGGGACAGGGACCCTATGGCTACACCTTC.

This CDR3 is CASSEQGASLSGANVLTF. The DNA for the CDR3 is TGTGCCAGCAGCGAACAGGGGGCGAGCCTCTCTGGGGCCAACGTCCTGACTTTC. J is TRBJ2-6 and V is TRBV6-4, with 9 bases lining up with TRBD1. The CDR3 has 18 residues. Germline trimming cut 6 bases from V and 0 bases from J; bases unmatched to any gene: 9. CDR1 and CDR2 from the germline V gene are MRHNA and SNTAGT.

In this sample, this clone turned up once. The V and J genes are TRBV27 and TRBJ2-7; 7 bases align to TRBD1. CDR1 MNHEY and CDR2 SMNVEV come from the germline V gene (reference sequence). The CDR3 consists of 15 residues. The ends lost 0 bases at V and 2 bases at J; junction bases unmatched: 4. Here the CDR3 DNA reads TGTGCCAGCAGTTTATCCGGACAGGTCCCCTACGAGCAGTACTTC. This gives the protein CASSLSGQVPYEQYF.

CDR3 coding DNA: TGTGCCAGCAGTGGACAGGGGAATAATTCACCCCTCCACTTT. Translation gives CASSGQGNNSPLHF. This chain joins TRBV2 and TRBJ1-6; TRBD1 matches at 8 bases. After removal of 4 bases from V and 5 bases from J, the junction contained 1 base not matched to a gene. The CDR3 sequence is 14 residues long. CDR1 is SNHLY and CDR2 is FYNNEI in the germline V gene.